The rows below give T cell receptor beta chains drawn from one sample of a study of technical replicates of blood from a handful of donors. Measured with immunoSEQ multiplex PCR; TCRdb has only the in-frame clones, and not every one. Of roughly 93,000 clones listed, more than 90% were seen once; the top ten hold 0.23%. The sequencing sample was made of T cells isolated from PBMCs. The receptors come from a human donor in good health. CDR3s include the opening cysteine and the closing phenylalanine or tryptophan. D genes are given only for firm matches. Expanded clones get a size class; other rows say once, few or many, or leave the size out.

CDR3 protein	CDR3 DNA	clone size	D gene	V gene	J gene
CASPGQQASNYGYTF	TGTGCCAGCCCGGGACAGCAAGCTTCTAACTATGGCTACACCTTC	once	TRBD1	TRBV25-1	TRBJ1-2
CASSRYNSGIQANSPLHF	TGCGCCAGCAGCCGTTACAACTCAGGGATTCAAGCTAATTCACCCCTCCACTTT	NA	NA	TRBV4-1	TRBJ1-6
CASSPGLAGSETQYF	TGCGCCAGCAGCCCCGGACTAGCGGGATCAGAGACCCAGTACTTC	NA	TRBD2	TRBV4-1	TRBJ2-5
CASSLWQLADIHEQFF	TGTGCCAGCAGCTTATGGCAGCTAGCGGATATTCATGAGCAGTTCTTC	NA	TRBD2	TRBV11-2	TRBJ2-1
CASGGQGNTEAFF	TGTGCCAGCGGAGGACAGGGGAACACTGAAGCTTTCTTT	NA	TRBD1	TRBV6-1	TRBJ1-1
CASFRTGVRTEAFF	TGTGCCAGCTTCAGGACAGGGGTCAGGACTGAAGCTTTCTTT	few	TRBD1	TRBV18	TRBJ1-1
CASSLGGLVIDEQFF	TGTGCCAGCAGCCTGGGGGGACTAGTGATAGATGAGCAGTTCTTC	NA	TRBD2	TRBV5-8	TRBJ2-1
CASSPKSHEQYF	TGTGCCAGCAGCCCAAAATCCCACGAGCAGTACTTC	NA	NA	TRBV9	TRBJ2-7
CASSERYSNQPQHF	TGTGCCAGCAGTGAACGGTATAGCAATCAGCCCCAGCATTTT	NA	NA	TRBV6-1	TRBJ1-5
CASSWTGFEQYF	TGCGCCAGCAGCTGGACAGGATTTGAGCAGTACTTC	NA	TRBD1	TRBV5-1	TRBJ2-7
CASRTGQANTEAFF	TGTGCCAGCCGAACAGGACAGGCGAACACTGAAGCTTTCTTT	NA	TRBD1	TRBV7-9	TRBJ1-1
CASSLKLADYARDTQYF	TGTGCCAGCAGCTTAAAGCTCGCCGACTATGCGAGAGATACGCAGTATTTT	NA	NA	TRBV7-9	TRBJ2-3
CASSGDRASGNTIYF	TGTGCCAGCAGTGGGGACAGGGCGTCTGGAAACACCATATATTTT	NA	TRBD1	TRBV2	TRBJ1-3
CASSWTAGYEQYF	TGCGCCAGCAGTTGGACCGCAGGGTACGAGCAGTACTTC	NA	NA	TRBV5-1	TRBJ2-7
CASSQTPGGTSGANVLTF	TGCGCCAGCAGCCAAACCCCAGGGGGCACTTCTGGGGCCAACGTCCTGACTTTC	NA	TRBD1	TRBV4-1	TRBJ2-6
CASSPSSVGGELFF	TGTGCCAGCAGCCCCTCCTCCGTCGGCGGGGAGCTGTTTTTT	NA	NA	TRBV11-3	TRBJ2-2
CASGTGEPSPLHF	TGTGCCTCAGGGACAGGGGAACCTTCACCCCTCCACTTT	once	TRBD1	TRBV10-3	TRBJ1-6
CASSLGQGVLNEQFF	TGTGCCAGCAGCCTGGGACAGGGAGTTCTTAATGAGCAGTTCTTC	NA	TRBD1	TRBV11-2	TRBJ2-1
CASSRRTSGSYEQYF	TGTGCCAGCAGTCGCAGGACTAGCGGGTCCTACGAGCAGTACTTC	NA	TRBD2	TRBV7-2	TRBJ2-7
CASSLSDRADGYTF	TGTGCCAGCAGCCTATCGGACAGGGCGGATGGCTACACCTTC	NA	TRBD1	TRBV6-5	TRBJ1-2
CASSSSTGYEAFF	TGTGCCAGCAGCTCTTCCACAGGTTACGAAGCTTTCTTT	NA	NA	TRBV9	TRBJ1-1
CASSFGYEQYF	TGCGCCAGCAGCTTCGGTTACGAGCAGTACTTC	NA	NA	TRBV5-1	TRBJ2-7
CASSQEEALDEQYF	TGCGCCAGCAGCCAAGAGGAGGCTCTGGACGAGCAGTACTTC	once	NA	TRBV4-1	TRBJ2-7
CASSVGGLAGGPVGETQYF	TGTGCCAGCAGCGTAGGCGGACTAGCGGGGGGGCCCGTAGGAGAGACCCAGTACTTC	once	TRBD2	TRBV9	TRBJ2-5
CASSPRESEAFF	TGTGCCAGCTCACCAAGGGAGAGTGAAGCTTTCTTT	few	NA	TRBV18	TRBJ1-1
CAWATGSGYTF	TGTGCCTGGGCGACAGGTAGCGGCTACACCTTC	NA	NA	TRBV30	TRBJ1-2
CASSLTSGRSAAYEQYF	TGTGCCAGCAGCTTAACTAGCGGGAGGTCCGCCGCCTACGAGCAGTACTTC	NA	TRBD2	TRBV5-5	TRBJ2-7
CASSLSPAPTNEKLFF	TGTGCCAGCAGCTTGAGCCCAGCGCCAACTAATGAAAAACTGTTTTTT	NA	NA	TRBV7-9	TRBJ1-4
CASSLGTGETRELFF	TGCGCCAGCAGCTTGGGGACAGGGGAAACCCGGGAGCTGTTTTTT	NA	TRBD1	TRBV5-1	TRBJ2-2
CASSSGTGGLGNQPQHF	TGTGCCAGCAGTTCTGGGACAGGGGGCCTAGGCAATCAGCCCCAGCATTTT	NA	TRBD1	TRBV28	TRBJ1-5
CASSEGDRGVYEQYF	TGTGCCAGCAGTGAAGGGGACAGGGGAGTCTACGAGCAGTACTTC	NA	TRBD1	TRBV6-1	TRBJ2-7
CASSLGQNTEAFF	TGTGCCAGCAGCTTAGGGCAGAACACTGAAGCTTTCTTT	NA	NA	TRBV7-9	TRBJ1-1
CASSPGRFGQSNTGELFF	TGTGCCAGCAGCCCCGGACGGTTCGGACAGTCGAACACCGGGGAGCTGTTTTTT	NA	NA	TRBV11-3	TRBJ2-2
CASSYSRQLEAFF	TGTGCCAGCAGTTACTCCCGACAGTTAGAAGCTTTCTTT	NA	NA	TRBV6-5	TRBJ1-1
CASSSIRRGGSGNTIYF	TGTGCCAGCAGCTCCATACGAAGGGGAGGCTCTGGAAACACCATATATTTT	NA	NA	TRBV11-3	TRBJ1-3
CAIEDRNYGYTF	TGTGCCATCGAGGACAGGAACTATGGCTACACCTTC	once	TRBD1	TRBV10-3	TRBJ1-2
CASRLRDALEEF	TGTGCCAGCAGGCTGCGGGACGCTCTGGAGGAATTC	NA	NA	TRBV28	TRBJ2-7
CASSAIQLQNLNTEAFF	TGTGCCAGCAGCGCAATCCAATTACAGAACCTGAACACTGAAGCTTTCTTT	NA	NA	TRBV5-6	TRBJ1-1
CASSLQGVNTEAFF	TGTGCCAGCAGCTTACAGGGGGTGAACACTGAAGCTTTCTTT	NA	TRBD1	TRBV5-4	TRBJ1-1
CASSYRAGGTDTQYF	TGTGCCAGCAGTTACAGGGCGGGGGGCACAGATACGCAGTATTTT	NA	TRBD2	TRBV6-5	TRBJ2-3
CASSSRGTDTQYF	TGTGCCAGCAGCTCGAGAGGAACAGATACGCAGTATTTT	once	NA	TRBV11-2	TRBJ2-3
CASSPRLAEHNYNEQFF	TGTGCCAGCAGCCCCAGACTAGCGGAGCATAACTACAATGAGCAGTTCTTC	NA	TRBD2	TRBV7-9	TRBJ2-1
CASSPSQPQSDLSDTQYF	TGTGCCAGCAGTCCCTCCCAACCCCAGAGCGATTTATCAGATACGCAGTATTTT	NA	NA	TRBV28	TRBJ2-3
CASSLGLAGGFEQFF	TGTGCCAGCAGCTTAGGCCTAGCGGGAGGTTTTGAGCAGTTCTTC	NA	TRBD2	TRBV7-9	TRBJ2-1
CASSYYDRGVRNTEAFF	TGTGCCAGCAGTTATTATGACAGGGGGGTTCGGAACACTGAAGCTTTCTTT	NA	TRBD1	TRBV6-9	TRBJ1-1
CASSFPGQGVIYEQYF	TGTGCCAGCAGCTTTCCGGGACAGGGGGTAATATACGAGCAGTACTTC	NA	TRBD1	TRBV5-6	TRBJ2-7
CASRAPGTKTYEQYF	TGTGCCAGCAGAGCCCCCGGGACTAAGACCTACGAGCAGTACTTC	NA	TRBD2	TRBV28	TRBJ2-7
CASSLPGGYQPQHF	TGTGCCAGCAGTTTACCAGGGGGGTATCAGCCCCAGCATTTT	NA	TRBD1	TRBV28	TRBJ1-5
CASPKTGGPGGPGNTIYF	TGTGCCAGCCCAAAGACAGGGGGTCCGGGGGGCCCCGGAAACACCATATATTTT	NA	TRBD1	TRBV2	TRBJ1-3
CASNRDRADTQYF	TGTGCCAGCAACCGGGACAGGGCAGATACGCAGTATTTT	NA	TRBD1	TRBV18	TRBJ2-3
CASSKPTGMGSTGELFF	TGTGCCAGCAGCAAACCCACAGGGATGGGGAGCACCGGGGAGCTGTTTTTT	NA	NA	TRBV5-6	TRBJ2-2